The present T cell receptor (beta chain) was sequenced within a study of T cell changes during pregnancy in multiple sclerosis. TCRdb's copy holds only in-frame clones and misses some; the assay was immunoSEQ multiplex PCR. The sample yields under 40,000 clones, about 90% seen once. The CDR3 extends over 14 amino acids. Per the germline V gene, CDR1 is SGHNT and CDR2 is YYREEE (reference sequence). V was clipped by 0 bases and J by 2 bases, with 8 bases between them. The sequenced sample was CD4+ T cells from peripheral blood mononuclear cells, obtained before pregnancy. This chain joins TRBV5-4 and TRBJ1-1; D is ambiguous. The origin of this receptor is a female donor with multiple sclerosis, enrolled in a pregnancy study. The CDR3 DNA follows: TGTGCCAGCAGCTTGGTATTTTCTAACACTGAAGCTTTCTTT. Protein sequence: CASSLVFSNTEAFF.